The rows below give T cell receptor beta chains drawn from one sample of a study of shared clonotypes between healthy human individuals. Method: immunoSEQ multiplex PCR; TCRdb's copy keeps in-frame clones and lacks some. The sample consists of millions of clones, 93% of them appearing once. Sample: naive CD4+ T cells from PBMCs. These receptors came from a man in his late teens or twenties in good health. Some clones in this sample may be carry-over from other donors' samples. The conserved cysteine and the conserved F or W are not part of the CDR3 here. The order of the fields is V gene, D gene, J gene, CDR3 protein. D genes are given only for firm matches.

TRBV7-9,TRBD1,TRBJ2-1,ASSDRGHDEQF
TRBV25-1,.,TRBJ1-3,ASSDPLTVSNTIY
TRBV28,.,TRBJ2-3,ASSERDTQY
TRBV5-4,.,TRBJ2-2,ASSSQNTGELF
TRBV11-2,.,TRBJ2-5,ASSLDLSGQETQY
TRBV6-5,.,TRBJ1-2,ASSYDRGGKSYGYT
TRBV5-1,.,TRBJ2-6,ASSLGDGKPSGANVLT
TRBV7-9,.,TRBJ2-1,ASSFPGQRTNEQF
TRBV14,.,TRBJ2-3,ASSQRYGSVGTDTQY
TRBV27,TRBD2,TRBJ2-5,ASSLRLGTSGSSRKETQY
TRBV7-2,.,TRBJ2-7,ASSLYTGQAYEQY
TRBV5-1,.,TRBJ2-3,ASGRWQDFPDTQY
TRBV2,.,TRBJ2-7,ASTQGPIYEQY
TRBV30,.,TRBJ2-7,AWSGGPAYEQY
TRBV11-2,.,TRBJ2-7,ASSLDRGGVGYEQY
TRBV18,.,TRBJ2-7,ASSPRTGHEGGTVEQY
TRBV30,.,TRBJ1-4,AWSVLAGVGRVDEKLF
TRBV11-2,.,TRBJ2-1,ASSRDTGNEQF
TRBV28,.,TRBJ1-1,ASSSPSLGGTEAF
TRBV6-6,.,TRBJ1-4,ASSAATAPTLKLF
TRBV10-3,.,TRBJ1-1,AISETGKNTEAF
TRBV18,TRBD1,TRBJ2-6,ASSPLSTGAGANVLT
TRBV4-1,TRBD1,TRBJ2-5,ASRHTRDRAQETQY
TRBV28,.,TRBJ1-5,ASSRPFQPQH
TRBV5-1,TRBD2,TRBJ2-2,ASRPGLAGFLAGELF
TRBV27,.,TRBJ2-1,ASSFIAGTSYNEQF
TRBV7-9,.,TRBJ1-1,ASSRTGTLNTEAF
TRBV15,.,TRBJ2-3,ATSRDKSRARFTDTQY
TRBV6-5,TRBD1,TRBJ1-2,ASSTGTGGRYGYT
TRBV19,TRBD1,TRBJ2-3,ASSMVDRVSYTQY
TRBV7-7,TRBD2,TRBJ2-3,ASSRHGGRGTDTQY
TRBV27,TRBD2,TRBJ2-2,ASSLRPGLAGPTGELF
TRBV18,TRBD1,TRBJ2-7,ASSPQGANYEQY
TRBV28,.,TRBJ1-5,ASSRTGLQPQH